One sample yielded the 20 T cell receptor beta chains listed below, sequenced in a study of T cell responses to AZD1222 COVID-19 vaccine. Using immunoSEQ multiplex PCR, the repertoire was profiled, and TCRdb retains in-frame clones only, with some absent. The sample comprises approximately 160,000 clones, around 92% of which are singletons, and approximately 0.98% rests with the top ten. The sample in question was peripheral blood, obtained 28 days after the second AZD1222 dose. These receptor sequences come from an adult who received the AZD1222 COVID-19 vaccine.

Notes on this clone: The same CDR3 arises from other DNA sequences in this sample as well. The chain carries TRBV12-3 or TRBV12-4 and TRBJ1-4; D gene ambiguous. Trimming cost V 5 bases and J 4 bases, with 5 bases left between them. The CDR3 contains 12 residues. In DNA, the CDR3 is TGTGCCAGCAGTCCTCATAATGAAAAACTGTTTTTT. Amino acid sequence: CASSPHNEKLFF.

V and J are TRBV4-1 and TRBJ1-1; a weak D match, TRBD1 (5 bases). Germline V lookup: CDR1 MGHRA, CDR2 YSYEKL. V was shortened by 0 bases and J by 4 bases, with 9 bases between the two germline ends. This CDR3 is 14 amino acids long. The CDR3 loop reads CASSQDTGSTEAFF. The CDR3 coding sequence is TGCGCCAGCAGCCAAGATACAGGCAGCACTGAAGCTTTCTTT.

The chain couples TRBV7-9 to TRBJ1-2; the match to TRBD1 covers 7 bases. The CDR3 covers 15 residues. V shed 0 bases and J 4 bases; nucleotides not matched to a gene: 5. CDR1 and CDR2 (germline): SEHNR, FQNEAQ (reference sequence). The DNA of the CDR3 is TGTGCCAGCAGCTTAGCACCTAGGACAGGCTATGGCTACACCTTC. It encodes CASSLAPRTGYGYTF.

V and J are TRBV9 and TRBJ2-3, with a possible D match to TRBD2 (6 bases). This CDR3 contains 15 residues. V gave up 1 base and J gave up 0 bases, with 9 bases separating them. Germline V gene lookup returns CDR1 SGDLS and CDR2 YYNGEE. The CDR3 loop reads CASSVTSLSTDTQYF. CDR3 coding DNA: TGTGCCAGCAGCGTAACTAGCCTGAGCACAGATACGCAGTATTTT.

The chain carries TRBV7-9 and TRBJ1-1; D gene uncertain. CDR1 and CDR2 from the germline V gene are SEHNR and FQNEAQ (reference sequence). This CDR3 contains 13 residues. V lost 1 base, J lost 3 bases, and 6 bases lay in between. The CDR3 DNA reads TGTGCCAGCAGCTTAGGCCAGCACACTGAAGCTTTCTTT. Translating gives CASSLGQHTEAFF.

Written as DNA, the CDR3 is TGTGCCAGCAGTGAGCCCCACACGGGAAACTCAAAAAACATTCAGTACTTC. It is translated as CASSEPHTGNSKNIQYF. The chain joins TRBV2 to TRBJ2-4, with D maybe TRBD2 (5 bases). The CDR3 sequence is 17 residues long. The V gene lost 3 bases and the J gene lost 4 bases, with 19 bases spanning the gap. Germline-derived CDR1 and CDR2 are SNHLY and FYNNEI.

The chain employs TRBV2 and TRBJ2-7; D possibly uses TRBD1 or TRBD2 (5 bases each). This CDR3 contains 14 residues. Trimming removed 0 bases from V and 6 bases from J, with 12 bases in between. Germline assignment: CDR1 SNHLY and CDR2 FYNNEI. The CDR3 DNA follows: TGTGCCAGCAGTGAAGCGACGGGACGGGTCGAGCAGTACTTC. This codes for CASSEATGRVEQYF.

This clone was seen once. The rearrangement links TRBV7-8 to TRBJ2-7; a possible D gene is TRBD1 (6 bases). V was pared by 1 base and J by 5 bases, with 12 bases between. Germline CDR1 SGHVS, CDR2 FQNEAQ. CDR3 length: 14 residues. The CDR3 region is CASSLGGLGHEQYF. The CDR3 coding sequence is TGTGCCAGCAGCTTAGGGGGGCTTGGTCACGAGCAGTACTTC.

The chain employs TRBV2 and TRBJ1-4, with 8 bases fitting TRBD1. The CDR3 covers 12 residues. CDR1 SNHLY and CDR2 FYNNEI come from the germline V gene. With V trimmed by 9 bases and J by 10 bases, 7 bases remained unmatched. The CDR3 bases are TGTGCCAGTGACAGGGGACATGCAAAACTGTTTTTT. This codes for CASDRGHAKLFF.

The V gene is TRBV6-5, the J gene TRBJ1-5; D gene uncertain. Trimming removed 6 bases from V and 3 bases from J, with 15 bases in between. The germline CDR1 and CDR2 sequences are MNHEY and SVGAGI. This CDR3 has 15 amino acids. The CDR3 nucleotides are TGTGCCAGCAGCGACCCTCCTCAAAACAATCAGCCCCAGCATTTT. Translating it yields CASSDPPQNNQPQHF.

The CDR3 coding sequence is TGCAGCGTTGGGACAGTATCCTATGGCTACACCTTC. Translated, it gives CSVGTVSYGYTF. The chain carries TRBV29-1 and TRBJ1-2, with D possibly matching TRBD1 (6 bases). This CDR3 has 12 residues. The V end lost 4 bases, the J end lost 4 bases, and 10 bases lay between the germline ends. Germline V gene lookup returns CDR1 SQVTM and CDR2 ANQGSEA.

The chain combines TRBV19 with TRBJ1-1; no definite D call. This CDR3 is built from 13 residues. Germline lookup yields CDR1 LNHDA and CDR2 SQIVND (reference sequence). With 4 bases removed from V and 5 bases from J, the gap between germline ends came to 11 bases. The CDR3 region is CASSTAYATEAFF. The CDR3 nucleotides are TGTGCCAGTAGTACTGCGTACGCGACTGAAGCTTTCTTT.

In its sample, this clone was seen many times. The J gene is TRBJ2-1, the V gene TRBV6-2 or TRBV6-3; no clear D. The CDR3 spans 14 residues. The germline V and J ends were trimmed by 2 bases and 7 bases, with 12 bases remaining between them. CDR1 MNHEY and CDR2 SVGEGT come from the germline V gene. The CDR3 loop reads CASSYPPSGNEQFF. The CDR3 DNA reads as TGTGCCAGCAGTTACCCCCCTAGTGGGAATGAGCAGTTCTTC.

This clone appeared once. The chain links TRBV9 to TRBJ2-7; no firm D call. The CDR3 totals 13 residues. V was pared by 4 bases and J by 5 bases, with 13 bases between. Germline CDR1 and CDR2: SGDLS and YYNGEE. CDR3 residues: CASSQDWLHEQYF. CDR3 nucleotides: TGTGCCAGCAGCCAAGACTGGCTTCACGAGCAGTACTTC.

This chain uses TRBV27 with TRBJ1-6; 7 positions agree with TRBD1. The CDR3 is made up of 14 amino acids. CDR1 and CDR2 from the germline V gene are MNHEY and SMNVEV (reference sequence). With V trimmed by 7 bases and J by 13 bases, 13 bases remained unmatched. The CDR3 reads CASNPGQPVGPLHF. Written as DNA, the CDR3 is TGTGCCAGCAATCCGGGACAGCCCGTAGGCCCCCTCCACTTT.

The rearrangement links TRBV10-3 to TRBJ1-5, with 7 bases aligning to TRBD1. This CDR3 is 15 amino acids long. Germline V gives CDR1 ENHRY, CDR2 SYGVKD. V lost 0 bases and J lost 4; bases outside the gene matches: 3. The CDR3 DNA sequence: TGTGCCATCAGTGAGTCAGGGGGCTCGAATCAGCCCCAGCATTTT. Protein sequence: CAISESGGSNQPQHF.

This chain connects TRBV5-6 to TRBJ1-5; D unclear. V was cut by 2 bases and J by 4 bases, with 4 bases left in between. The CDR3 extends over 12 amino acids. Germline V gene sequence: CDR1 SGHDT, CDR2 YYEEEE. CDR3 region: CASSFGNQPQHF. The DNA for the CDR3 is TGTGCCAGCAGCTTCGGTAATCAGCCCCAGCATTTT.

In DNA, the CDR3 is TGTGCCACCAGCACCCGAGAGTCCTACGAGCAGTACTTC. Translating gives CATSTRESYEQYF. The chain links TRBV15 to TRBJ2-7; D is uncertain. V shed 4 bases and J shed 1 base, with 8 bases lying between them. Per germline, CDR1 LNHNV and CDR2 YYDKDF (reference sequence). The CDR3 consists of 13 residues.

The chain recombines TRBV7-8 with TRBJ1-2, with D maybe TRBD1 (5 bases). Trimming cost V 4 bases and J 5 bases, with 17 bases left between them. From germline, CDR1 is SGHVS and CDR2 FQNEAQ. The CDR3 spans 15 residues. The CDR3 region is CASSWDAALLYGYTF. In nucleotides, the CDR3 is TGTGCCAGCAGCTGGGACGCTGCACTCCTTTATGGCTACACCTTC.

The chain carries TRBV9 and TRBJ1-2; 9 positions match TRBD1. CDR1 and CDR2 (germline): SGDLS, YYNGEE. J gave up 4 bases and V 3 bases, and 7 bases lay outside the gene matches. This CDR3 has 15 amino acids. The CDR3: CASSGDWDRVYGYTF. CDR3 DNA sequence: TGTGCCAGCAGCGGCGACTGGGACAGGGTCTATGGCTACACCTTC.